This TCR beta chain came from a study of T cells after yellow fever vaccination. TCRdb re-derived calls from the 5' RACE reads in MiXCR, one entry per CDR3 protein. This sample yields 170,000 or so distinct CDR3 sequences, of which 5.5% to 8% are seen a single time; less than 3.5% belongs to the top ten. Source: CD4+ T cells sorted from PBMCs, taken on the day of the first yellow fever vaccination. The source is a man younger than 30 who received the YFV17D yellow fever vaccine.

CDR3 in amino acids: CASSWAGGRDTQYF. The CDR3 DNA sequence: TGTGCCAGTAGTTGGGCAGGGGGCAGAGATACGCAGTATTTT. V is TRBV19 and J is TRBJ2-3, with 8 bases fitting TRBD1. CDR1 is LNHDA and CDR2 is SQIVND in the germline V gene (reference sequence). J lost 5 bases, V lost 5 bases, and 6 bases had no gene match. The CDR3 covers 14 residues.